This T cell receptor (beta chain) emerged from a study of blood T cell repertoires in COVID-19. The CDR3 extends over 13 amino acids. V lost 2 bases to trimming and J lost 7 bases, with 10 bases between them. Germline CDR1 is SGHNT and CDR2 is YYREEE (reference sequence). This table comes from immunoSEQ multiplex PCR, and its TCRdb copy is limited to in-frame clones, with some not included. The table records approximately 250,000 clones, over 65% of them present only once. The sequencing input was peripheral blood. The gene calls are TRBV5-4 and TRBJ2-1; TRBD2 is a possible D gene (6 bases). The origin of this receptor is a man between 60 and 75 years old who had recovered from COVID-19. CDR3 in amino acids: CASSFSGRNEQFF. For the CDR3, the DNA is TGTGCCAGCAGCTTTTCCGGGAGAAATGAGCAGTTCTTC.